Presented here are 8 T cell receptor beta chains from one specimen sequenced in a study. Via MiXCR, TCRdb re-called the 5' RACE reads, giving one row per CDR3 protein. The sample comprises tens of thousands of distinct CDR3 sequences, around 25% of which are singletons, and about 3% rests with the top ten. Specimen: tumor-infiltrating naive CD4+ T cells sorted from the breast tumor. Sample subset: naive CD4+ T cells, CD4+CD45RA+CD25-. These TCRs come from a female donor with breast cancer.

This chain links TRBV6-5 with TRBJ1-1; D is perhaps TRBD1 (5 bases). The V gene's germline CDR1 is MNHEY and CDR2 SVGAGI. This CDR3 comprises 13 residues. With 7 bases removed from V and 8 bases from J, the gap between germline ends came to 17 bases. This CDR3 reads CASTSGTAGEAFF. CDR3 DNA sequence: TGTGCCAGCACCTCCGGGACGGCTGGGGAAGCTTTCTTT.

There are a few counts of this clonotype. V is TRBV5-6 and J is TRBJ1-2; 10 nucleotides line up with TRBD1. The ends lost 4 bases at V and 8 bases at J; junction bases unmatched: 8. The CDR3 loop spans 14 amino acids. Germline values: CDR1 SGHDT, CDR2 YYEEEE. CDR3 sequence (DNA): TGTGCCAGCAGCCCGGGGGGACAGGGGTTCGGCTACACCTTC. Translation gives CASSPGGQGFGYTF.

This chain connects TRBV20-1 to TRBJ1-2; D is unclear. Germline CDR1 and CDR2: DFQATT and SNEGSKA (reference sequence). There are 14 residues in the CDR3. With 0 bases removed from V and 4 bases from J, the gap between germline ends came to 12 bases. The CDR3 coding sequence is TGCAGTGCTAGAGATTGGGGAGGCACCTATGGCTACACCTTC. Translated, it gives CSARDWGGTYGYTF.

This clonotype has a handful of counts. The genes are TRBV5-1 and TRBJ2-7; 10 bases are shared with TRBD1. V lost 4 bases, J lost 3 bases, and 4 bases stayed unmatched. The CDR3 sequence is 14 residues long. The germline V gene has CDR1 SGHRS and CDR2 YFSETQ. DNA of the CDR3: TGCGCCAGCAGCCGGGGACAGGGGAACTACGAGCAGTACTTC. Its translation is CASSRGQGNYEQYF.

This clonotype appeared a single time. Here the CDR3 omits its conserved ending phenylalanine or tryptophan, so a read error is the likely source. This chain uses TRBV2 with TRBJ2-7; D unclear. The germline CDR1 and CDR2 sequences are SNHLY and FYNNEI. Trimming took 6 bases from V and 4 from J, leaving 19 bases between them. CDR3 length equals 15 residues. The CDR3 nucleotides are TGTGCCAGCAGCCCTAGTGGGCCCTTGGGATACGAGCAGTACTCC. Its protein is CASSPSGPLGYEQYS.

This clonotype came up a few times. This chain joins TRBV18 and TRBJ2-3, with a possible D match to TRBD2 (5 bases). V lost 6 bases, J lost 1 base, and 17 bases lay in between. Germline V gives CDR1 KGHSH, CDR2 LQKENI. The CDR3 loop spans 16 amino acids. The CDR3 DNA reads TGTGCCAGCTCCCAATGGGATAGCGAACGCACAGATACGCAGTATTTT. Translated: CASSQWDSERTDTQYF.

V and J are TRBV15 and TRBJ1-3; D remains ambiguous. The V end was cut by 0 bases, the J end by 4 bases, with 7 bases between. CDR1 is LNHNV, CDR2 YYDKDF, per germline (reference sequence). This CDR3 has 14 amino acids. DNA of the CDR3: TGTGCCACCAGCAGAGATCCATCCGGAAACACCATATATTTT. Amino acid sequence: CATSRDPSGNTIYF.

This chain links TRBV5-1 with TRBJ2-7; D is perhaps TRBD1 or TRBD2 (5 bases each). The CDR3 sequence is 13 residues long. The V end lost 4 bases, the J end lost 5 bases, and 13 bases lay between the germline ends. The germline V gene encodes CDR1 SGHRS and CDR2 YFSETQ. The CDR3 nucleotides read TGCGCCAGCAGCCCGGCAAGAGGGGACGAGCAGTACTTC. Protein sequence: CASSPARGDEQYF. The full variable domain, in which reference TRBV5-1 and TRBJ2-7 provide the parts outside the CDR3, is KAGVTQTPRYLIKTRGQQVTLSCSPISGHRSVSWYQQTPGQGLQFLFEYFSETQRNKGNFPGRFSGRQFSNSRSEMNVSTLELGDSALYLCASSPARGDEQYFGPGTRLTVT.